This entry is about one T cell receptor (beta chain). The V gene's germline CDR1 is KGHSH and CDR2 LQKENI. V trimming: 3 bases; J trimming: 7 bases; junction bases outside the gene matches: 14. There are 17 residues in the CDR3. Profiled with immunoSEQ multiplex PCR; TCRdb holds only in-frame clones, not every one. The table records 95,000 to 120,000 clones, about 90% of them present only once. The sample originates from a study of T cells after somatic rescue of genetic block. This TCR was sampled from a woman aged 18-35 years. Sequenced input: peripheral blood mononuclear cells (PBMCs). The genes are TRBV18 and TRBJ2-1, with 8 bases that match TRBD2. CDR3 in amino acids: CASSPNPQLADWNEQFF. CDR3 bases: TGTGCCAGCTCACCTAATCCCCAACTAGCGGACTGGAATGAGCAGTTCTTC.